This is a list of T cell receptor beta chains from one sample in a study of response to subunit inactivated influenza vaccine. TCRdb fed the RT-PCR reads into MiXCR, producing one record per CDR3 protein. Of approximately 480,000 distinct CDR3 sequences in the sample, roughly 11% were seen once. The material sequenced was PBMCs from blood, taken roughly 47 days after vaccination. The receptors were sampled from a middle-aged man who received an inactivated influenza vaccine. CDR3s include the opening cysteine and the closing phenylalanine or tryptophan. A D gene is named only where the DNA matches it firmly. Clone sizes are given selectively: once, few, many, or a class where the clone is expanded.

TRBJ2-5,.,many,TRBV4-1,CASSQDYIGIQETQYF,TGCGCCAGCAGCCAAGATTATATTGGTATCCAAGAGACCCAGTACTTC
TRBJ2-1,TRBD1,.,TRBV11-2,CASSLDRGSVYEQFF,TGTGCCAGCAGCTTAGACAGGGGGTCCGTCTACGAGCAGTTCTTC
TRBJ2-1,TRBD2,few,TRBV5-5,CASSLGGAQYNEQFF,TGTGCCAGCAGCCTCGGGGGGGCCCAATACAATGAGCAGTTCTTC
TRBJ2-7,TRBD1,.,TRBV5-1,CASSPGTDFSYEQYF,TGCGCCAGCAGCCCGGGGACAGACTTCTCCTACGAGCAGTACTTC
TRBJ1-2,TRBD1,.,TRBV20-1,CSERGQNYGYTF,TGCAGCGAGAGGGGACAGAACTATGGCTACACCTTC
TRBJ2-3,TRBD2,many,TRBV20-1,CSAQLAGGTDTQYF,TGCAGTGCCCAACTAGCGGGAGGCACAGATACGCAGTATTTT
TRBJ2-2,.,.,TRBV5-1,CASRPVANTGELFF,TGCGCCAGCAGACCAGTCGCGAACACCGGGGAGCTGTTTTTT
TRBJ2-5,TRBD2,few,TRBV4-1,CASSQLTSGGRETQYF,TGCGCCAGCAGCCAACTGACTAGCGGGGGGCGGGAGACCCAGTACTTC
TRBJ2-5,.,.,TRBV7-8,CASSAWPMETQYF,TGTGCCAGCAGCGCCTGGCCTATGGAGACCCAGTACTTC
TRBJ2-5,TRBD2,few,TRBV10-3,CAISNGPGREAQETQYF,TGTGCCATCAGTAACGGCCCGGGGCGGGAGGCACAAGAGACCCAGTACTTC
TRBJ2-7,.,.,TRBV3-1,CASSLRVGAYEQYF,TGTGCCAGCAGCCTTCGCGTTGGGGCCTACGAGCAGTACTTC
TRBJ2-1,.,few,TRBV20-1,CSADSYNEQFF,TGCAGTGCGGACAGTTACAATGAGCAGTTCTTC
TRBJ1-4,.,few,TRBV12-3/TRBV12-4,CASSPAGGSEEKLFF,TGTGCCAGCAGTCCCGCCGGGGGTTCGGAGGAAAAACTGTTTTTT
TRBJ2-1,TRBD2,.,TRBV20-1,CSALRAGGNNEQFF,TGCAGTGCTCTTCGAGCGGGAGGGAACAATGAGCAGTTCTTC
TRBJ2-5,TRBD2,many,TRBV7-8,CASSKRRTSGGTETQYF,TGTGCCAGCAGCAAGCGGAGGACTAGCGGAGGGACAGAGACCCAGTACTTC
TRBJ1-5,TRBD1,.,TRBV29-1,CSARTGLDQPQHF,TGCAGCGCAAGGACAGGTCTTGATCAGCCCCAGCATTTT
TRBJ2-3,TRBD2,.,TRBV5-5,CASSTGTTSTDTQYF,TGTGCCAGCAGCACCGGGACTACTAGCACAGATACGCAGTATTTT
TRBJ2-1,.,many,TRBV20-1,CSASPVKRLRGNEQFF,TGCAGTGCTAGTCCCGTGAAGAGACTCCGGGGAAATGAGCAGTTCTTC
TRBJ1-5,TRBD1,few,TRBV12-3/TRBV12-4,CASSLSGGGNQPQHF,TGTGCCAGCAGTTTATCAGGGGGCGGCAATCAGCCCCAGCATTTT
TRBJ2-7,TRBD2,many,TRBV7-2,CASSLGLAAYEQYF,TGTGCCAGCAGCTTAGGACTAGCGGCGTACGAGCAGTACTTC
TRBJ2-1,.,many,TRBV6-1,CASSELGKNNEQFF,TGTGCCAGCAGTGAATTAGGGAAGAACAATGAGCAGTTCTTC
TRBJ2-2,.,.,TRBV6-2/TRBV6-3,CASSYPFPGELFF,TGTGCCAGCAGTTACCCCTTTCCCGGGGAGCTGTTTTTT
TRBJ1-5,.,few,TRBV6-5,CASSYSYRRQPQHF,TGTGCCAGCAGTTACTCTTACAGGCGTCAGCCCCAGCATTTT
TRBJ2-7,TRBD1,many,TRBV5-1,CASSLGDSHSYEQYF,TGCGCCAGCAGCTTGGGGGACAGCCACTCCTACGAGCAGTACTTC
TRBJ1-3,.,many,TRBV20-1,CSASLSGNTIYF,TGCAGTGCTAGCCTAAGTGGAAACACCATATATTTT
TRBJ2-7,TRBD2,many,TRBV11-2,CASSSPSGSSYEQYF,TGTGCCAGCAGCTCCCCTAGCGGGAGCTCCTACGAGCAGTACTTC
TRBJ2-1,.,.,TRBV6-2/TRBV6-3,CASKEVYNEQFF,TGTGCCAGCAAAGAGGTCTACAATGAGCAGTTCTTC
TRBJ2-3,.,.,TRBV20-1,CSAPRRSEVTDTQYF,TGCAGTGCTCCCCGGCGCAGCGAGGTCACAGATACGCAGTATTTT
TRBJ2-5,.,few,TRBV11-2,CASSPLGQKETQYF,TGTGCCAGCAGCCCCCTGGGGCAGAAAGAGACCCAGTACTTC
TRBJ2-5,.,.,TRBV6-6,CASSNQAQTQYF,TGTGCCAGCAGTAATCAGGCTCAGACCCAGTACTTC
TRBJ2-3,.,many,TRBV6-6,CASSHENGGTQYF,TGTGCCAGCAGTCACGAGAATGGGGGCACGCAGTATTTT
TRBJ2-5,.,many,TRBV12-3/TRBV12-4,CASSPTLGGQETQYF,TGTGCCAGCAGTCCAACCCTAGGGGGGCAAGAGACCCAGTACTTC
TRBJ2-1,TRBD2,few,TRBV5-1,CASSATSGRYNEQFF,TGCGCCAGCAGCGCAACTAGCGGGAGGTACAATGAGCAGTTCTTC
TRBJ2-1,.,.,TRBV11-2,CASSKEGGGINEQFF,TGTGCCAGCAGCAAAGAGGGGGGAGGGATCAATGAGCAGTTCTTC
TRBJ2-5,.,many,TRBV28,CASSETGGSQETQYF,TGTGCCAGCAGTGAGACCGGGGGTTCTCAAGAGACCCAGTACTTC
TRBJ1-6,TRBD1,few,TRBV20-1,CSAKRTGGNSPLHF,TGCAGTGCGAAAAGGACAGGGGGGAATTCACCCCTCCACTTT
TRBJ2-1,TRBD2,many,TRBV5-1,CASSLATSGGAEQFF,TGCGCCAGCAGCTTGGCAACTAGCGGGGGTGCTGAGCAGTTCTTC
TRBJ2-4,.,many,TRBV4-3,CASSQEWGIVNIQYF,TGCGCCAGCAGCCAAGAGTGGGGCATCGTAAACATTCAGTACTTC
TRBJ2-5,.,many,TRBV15,CATSRGQQETQYF,TGTGCCACCAGCAGAGGACAGCAAGAGACCCAGTACTTC
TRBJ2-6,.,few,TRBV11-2,CASSLDRAYSGANVLTF,TGTGCCAGCAGCTTAGATCGGGCCTACTCTGGGGCCAACGTCCTGACTTTC
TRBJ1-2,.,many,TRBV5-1,CASRKEGSGYTF,TGCGCCAGCAGGAAGGAGGGGTCTGGCTACACCTTC
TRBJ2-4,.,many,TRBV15,CATSRGGTKNIQYF,TGTGCCACCAGCAGAGGAGGGACCAAAAACATTCAGTACTTC
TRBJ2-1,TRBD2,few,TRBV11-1,CASSPSRTSGGSLNEQFF,TGTGCCAGCAGCCCCTCGAGGACTAGCGGGGGGTCGTTAAATGAGCAGTTCTTC
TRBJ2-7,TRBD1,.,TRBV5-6,CASSLTLDRGSYEQYF,TGTGCCAGCAGCTTGACCCTCGACAGGGGCTCCTACGAGCAGTACTTC
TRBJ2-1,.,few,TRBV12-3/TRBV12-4,CASRPRTGHEQFF,TGTGCCAGCAGACCTAGAACAGGGCATGAGCAGTTCTTC
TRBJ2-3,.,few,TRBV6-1,CASSEAGGLDTQYF,TGTGCCAGCAGTGAAGCGGGGGGGCTAGATACGCAGTATTTT
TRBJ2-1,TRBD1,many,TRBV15,CATSVGQGYEQFF,TGTGCCACCAGCGTTGGACAGGGCTACGAGCAGTTCTTC
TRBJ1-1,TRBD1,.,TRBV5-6,CGSSLTGTGNEAFF,TGTGGCAGCAGCTTAACCGGGACAGGGAATGAAGCTTTCTTT
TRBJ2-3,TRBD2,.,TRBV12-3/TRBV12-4,CASSLGAGDRTDTQYF,TGTGCCAGCAGTTTAGGGGCGGGGGACCGCACAGATACGCAGTATTTT
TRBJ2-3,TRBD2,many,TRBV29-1,CSVGPASGRTDTQYF,TGCAGCGTTGGGCCGGCTAGCGGGAGGACAGATACGCAGTATTTT
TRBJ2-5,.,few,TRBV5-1,CASSFRTQETQYF,TGCGCCAGCAGCTTTCGTACACAAGAGACCCAGTACTTC